This paragraph covers one TCR beta chain sequence. The record originates from a study of T cells in Graves' hyperthyroidism and ophthalmopathy. RNA transcripts were the template for amplifying TCR beta CDR3 regions. Primed by the HTBI set, a first-round RT-PCR was run on the TCR CDR3. TCRdb itself ran the multiplex PCR reads through MiXCR, one entry per CDR3 protein. The repertoire has around 35,000 distinct CDR3 sequences, roughly 50% of them found once; the top ten carry 15% to 20%. The PBMCs studied were ones that came from about 10 ml fresh peripheral blood. The source material was blood. The TCR sequence derives from a man in his forties with Graves' ophthalmopathy.

The CDR3 reads CASSVFSGDTQYF. The CDR3 DNA reads as TGTGCCAGCAGCGTTTTTAGTGGCGATACGCAGTATTTT. The chain has TRBV9 and TRBJ2-3; D gene ambiguous. The V end lost 2 bases, the J end lost 6 bases, and 10 bases lay between the germline ends. CDR1 and CDR2 (germline): SGDLS, YYNGEE. The CDR3 contains 13 residues. Supplemented by reference TRBV9 and TRBJ2-3, the full variable domain reads DSGVTQTPKHLITATGQRVTLRCSPRSGDLSVYWYQQSLDQGLQFLIQYYNGEERAKGNILERFSAQQFPDLHSELNLSSLELGDSALYFCASSVFSGDTQYFGPGTRLTVL.